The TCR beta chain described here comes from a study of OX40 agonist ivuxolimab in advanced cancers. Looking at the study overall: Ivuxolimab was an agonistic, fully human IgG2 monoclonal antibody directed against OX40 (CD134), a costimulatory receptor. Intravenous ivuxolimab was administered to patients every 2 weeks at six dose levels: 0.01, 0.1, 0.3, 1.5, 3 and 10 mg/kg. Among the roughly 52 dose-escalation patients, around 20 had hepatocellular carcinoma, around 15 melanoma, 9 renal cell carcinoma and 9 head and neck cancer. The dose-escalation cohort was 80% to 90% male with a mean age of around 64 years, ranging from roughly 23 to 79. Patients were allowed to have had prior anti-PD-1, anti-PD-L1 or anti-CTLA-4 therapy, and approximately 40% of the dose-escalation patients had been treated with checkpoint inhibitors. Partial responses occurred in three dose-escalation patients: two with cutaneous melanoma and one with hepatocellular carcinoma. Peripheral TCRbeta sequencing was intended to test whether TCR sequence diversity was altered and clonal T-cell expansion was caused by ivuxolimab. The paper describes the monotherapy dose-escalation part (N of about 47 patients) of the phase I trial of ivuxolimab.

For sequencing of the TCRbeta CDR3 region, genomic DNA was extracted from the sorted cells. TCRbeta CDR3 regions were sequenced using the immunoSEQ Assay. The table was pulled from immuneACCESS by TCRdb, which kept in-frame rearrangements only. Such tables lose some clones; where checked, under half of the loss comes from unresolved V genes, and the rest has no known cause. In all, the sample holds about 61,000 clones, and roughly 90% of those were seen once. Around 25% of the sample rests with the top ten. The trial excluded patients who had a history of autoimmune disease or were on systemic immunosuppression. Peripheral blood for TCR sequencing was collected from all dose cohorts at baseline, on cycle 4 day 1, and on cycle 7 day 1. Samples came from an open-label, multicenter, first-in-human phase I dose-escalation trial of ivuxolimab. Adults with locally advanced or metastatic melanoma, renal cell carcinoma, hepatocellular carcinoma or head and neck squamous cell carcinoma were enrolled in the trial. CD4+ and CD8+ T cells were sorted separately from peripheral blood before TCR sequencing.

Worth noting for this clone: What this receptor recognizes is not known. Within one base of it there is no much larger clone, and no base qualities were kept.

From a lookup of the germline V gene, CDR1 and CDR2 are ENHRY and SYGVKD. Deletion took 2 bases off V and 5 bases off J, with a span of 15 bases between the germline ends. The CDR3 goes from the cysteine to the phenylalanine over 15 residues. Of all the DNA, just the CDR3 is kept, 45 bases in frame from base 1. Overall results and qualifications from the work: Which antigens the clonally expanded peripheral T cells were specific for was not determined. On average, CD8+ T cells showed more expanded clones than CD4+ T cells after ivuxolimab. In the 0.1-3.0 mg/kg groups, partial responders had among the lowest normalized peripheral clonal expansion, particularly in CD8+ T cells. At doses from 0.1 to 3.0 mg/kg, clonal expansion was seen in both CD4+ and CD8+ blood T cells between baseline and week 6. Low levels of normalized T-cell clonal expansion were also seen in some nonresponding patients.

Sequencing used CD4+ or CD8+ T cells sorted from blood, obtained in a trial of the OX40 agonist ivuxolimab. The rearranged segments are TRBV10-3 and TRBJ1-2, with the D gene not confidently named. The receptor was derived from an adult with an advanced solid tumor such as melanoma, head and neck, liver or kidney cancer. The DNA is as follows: TGTGCCATCAGTGAGCGGAAGGGAGTAGGATATGGCTACACCTTC. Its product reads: CAISERKGVGYGYTF.